The 22 T cell receptor beta chains below were found in one sample sequenced in a study of Graves' ophthalmopathy and Graves' hyperthyroidism. Scientists amplified the TCR beta CDR3 regions from RNA transcripts. Following a first-round RT-PCR that used HTBI primers, a second-round multiplex PCR was carried out. One entry per CDR3 protein, called by TCRdb with MiXCR from the multiplex PCR reads. This table has roughly 1.1 million distinct CDR3 sequences, about two fifths appearing once. The sample was peripheral blood or thyroid tissue (not recorded which). All receptors come from an adult man with Graves' hyperthyroidism.

The sample holds many counts of this clonotype. CDR3 protein: CASSPLVRGTEAFF. The CDR3 bases are TGTGCCAGCAGCCCCTTAGTCAGGGGAACTGAAGCTTTCTTT. The rearrangement links TRBV7-2 to TRBJ1-1, with D possibly being TRBD1 (6 bases). CDR1 is SGHTA, CDR2 FQGNSA, per germline. This CDR3 is built from 14 residues. V lost 5 bases and J 5 bases, leaving 15 bases between the germline ends.

The sample holds many counts of this clonotype. The chain has TRBV7-2 and TRBJ1-2; 7 bases match TRBD1. The CDR3 covers 13 residues. V lost 3 bases and J lost 4; bases outside the gene matches: 2. Germline V gene lookup returns CDR1 SGHTA and CDR2 FQGNSA. The CDR3 is CASSFDRAYGYTF. In DNA form, the CDR3 reads TGTGCCAGCAGCTTTGACAGGGCCTATGGCTACACCTTC.

This clonotype was found many times. The V and J genes are TRBV5-1 and TRBJ1-1, with TRBD1 matching over 8 bases. In germline, CDR1 is SGHRS, CDR2 YFSETQ. This CDR3 has 16 amino acids. With 0 bases clipped from V and 1 base from J, the junction kept 5 bases outside the gene matches. As DNA, the CDR3 is TGCGCCAGCAGCTTGGGGGACAGGTTCCGGAACACTGAAGCTTTCTTT. Translating gives CASSLGDRFRNTEAFF.

This clonotype was recorded many times. This chain links TRBV7-9 with TRBJ1-1, with 7 bases fitting TRBD1. This CDR3 spans 14 amino acids. The junction had 4 bases not matched to a gene; V was cut back by 5 bases and J by 1 base. Looked up from germline, CDR1 is SEHNR and CDR2 is FQNEAQ (reference sequence). The CDR3 DNA follows: TGTGCCAGCAGCCGATGGGACAGGAACACTGAAGCTTTCTTT. Protein product: CASSRWDRNTEAFF. Drawing the rest from reference TRBV7-9 and TRBJ1-1, the complete variable domain is DTGVSQNPRHKITKRGQNVTFRCDPISEHNRLYWYRQTLGQGPEFLTYFQNEAQLEKSRLLSDRFSAERPKGSFSTLEIQRTEQGDSAMYLCASSRWDRNTEAFFGQGTRLTVV.

DNA of the CDR3: TGCAGCGTTGGGGACAGGGCAGGAAACACCATATATTTT. Translated: CSVGDRAGNTIYF. The chain combines TRBV29-1 with TRBJ1-3, with 9 bases matching TRBD1. Germline assignment: CDR1 SQVTM and CDR2 ANQGSEA. The CDR3 totals 13 residues. V trimming: 4 bases; J trimming: 4 bases; junction bases outside the gene matches: 2.

This clonotype was counted at least ten times. V and J are TRBV25-1 and TRBJ2-7; 10 positions match TRBD1. Trimming at V came to 7 bases and at J to 6 bases, leaving 12 bases not matched to a gene. Germline CDR1 and CDR2: MGHDK and SYGVNS. The CDR3 contains 15 residues. DNA for the CDR3: TGTGCCAGCACCATTTACCGGGACAGGGGTCCCGAGCAGTACTTC. This sequence encodes CASTIYRDRGPEQYF.

To note about this clonotype: This may stem from a read error, because a much larger clone lies one nucleotide away. This CDR3 reads CSARVTGSWEHYF. The CDR3 DNA follows: TGCAGTGCTAGAGTCACAGGATCCTGGGAGCACTACTTC. This chain joins TRBV20-1 and TRBJ2-7; D could derive from TRBD1 or TRBD2 (5 bases each). Germline V gene sequence: CDR1 DFQATT, CDR2 SNEGSKA (reference sequence). The CDR3 contains 13 residues.

J is TRBJ1-5 and V is TRBV20-1, with D possibly matching TRBD1 (6 bases). This CDR3 is built from 14 residues. With 6 bases removed from V and 7 bases from J, the gap between germline ends came to 19 bases. Germline values: CDR1 DFQATT, CDR2 SNEGSKA (reference sequence). The CDR3 reads CSARAQGLVQPQHF. The CDR3 DNA reads as TGCAGTGCCAGGGCACAGGGTCTGGTCCAGCCCCAGCATTTT.

This clonotype came up many times. The V call is TRBV10-3, the J call TRBJ2-7, with unresolved D. The V end was cut by 2 bases, the J end by 3 bases, with 8 bases between. CDR1 is ENHRY and CDR2 is SYGVKD in the germline V gene. The CDR3 loop spans 13 amino acids. Here the CDR3 reads CAISEGPDYEQYF. Written as DNA, the CDR3 is TGTGCCATCAGTGAGGGTCCAGACTACGAGCAGTACTTC.

This clonotype has a count of ten or more. The chain couples TRBV29-1 to TRBJ1-1, with D uncertain. Trimming took 4 bases from V and 0 from J, leaving 9 bases between them. Germline assignment: CDR1 SQVTM and CDR2 ANQGSEA. The CDR3 loop spans 13 amino acids. CDR3: CSVVIYVNTEAFF. CDR3 coding DNA: TGCAGCGTTGTTATATACGTGAACACTGAAGCTTTCTTT.

This clonotype has a handful of counts. This chain links TRBV29-1 with TRBJ2-7; 8 bases align to TRBD1. The germline V gene has CDR1 SQVTM and CDR2 ANQGSEA. The length of the CDR3 is 11 residues. Trimming cost V 8 bases and J 4 bases; bases outside gene matches: 4. CDR3: CSFRQGYEQYF. CDR3 coding DNA: TGCAGCTTCAGACAGGGGTACGAGCAGTACTTC.

This clonotype was recorded many times. The CDR3 sequence is CASSLGQISEQYF. In DNA form, the CDR3 reads TGTGCCAGCAGCCTGGGGCAGATTAGCGAGCAGTACTTC. The chain employs TRBV9 and TRBJ2-7, with TRBD1 as a possible D gene (5 bases). Germline CDR1 SGDLS, CDR2 YYNGEE. This CDR3 has 13 amino acids. The ends were cut back, 4 bases at V and 6 bases at J, with 14 bases in the middle.

The sample holds many counts of this clonotype. V and J are TRBV9 and TRBJ2-7, with 7 bases that match TRBD2. In germline, CDR1 is SGDLS, CDR2 YYNGEE. The length of the CDR3 is 15 residues. After removal of 2 bases from V and 0 bases from J, the junction contained 5 bases not matched to a gene. Here the CDR3 reads CASSVGLESSYEQYF. The CDR3 nucleotides are TGTGCCAGCAGCGTCGGACTAGAGAGCTCCTACGAGCAGTACTTC. Full variable domain (rest looked up from reference TRBV9 and TRBJ2-7): DSGVTQTPKHLITATGQRVTLRCSPRSGDLSVYWYQQSLDQGLQFLIQYYNGEERAKGNILERFSAQQFPDLHSELNLSSLELGDSALYFCASSVGLESSYEQYFGPGTRLTVT.

Of note for this clonotype: This sequence may be a read error, since a much larger clone differs from it by one base. V gene TRBV20-1 combines with J gene TRBJ2-2; a possible D gene is TRBD2 (5 bases). Germline V lookup: CDR1 DFQATT, CDR2 SNEGSKA (reference sequence). The CDR3 length is 14 residues. CDR3 nucleotide sequence: TGCAGTGCTGGATTTGCGGGTTCTACCGAGGAGCTGTTTTTT. The encoded protein is CSAGFAGSTEELFF.

This clonotype was recorded many times. The chain links TRBV7-8 to TRBJ2-2; D uncertain. The V end lost 3 bases, the J end lost 7 bases, and 18 bases lay between the germline ends. Germline CDR1 SGHVS, CDR2 FQNEAQ. The CDR3 totals 16 residues. The CDR3 region is CASSLDLEPLGGELFF. DNA of the CDR3: TGTGCCAGCAGCTTGGACCTGGAACCTTTGGGCGGGGAGCTGTTTTTT.

This clonotype was found many times. V is TRBV29-1 and J is TRBJ1-6; D is unresolved. Per germline, CDR1 SQVTM and CDR2 ANQGSEA. The CDR3 loop spans 13 amino acids. V was cut by 4 bases and J by 11 bases, with 15 bases left in between. The CDR3: CSVAKAIGTPLHF. The CDR3 coding sequence is TGCAGCGTTGCTAAGGCGATAGGTACACCCCTCCACTTT.

The chain is built from TRBV2 and TRBJ1-5, with 9 nucleotides matching TRBD1. With V trimmed by 6 bases and J by 5 bases, 8 bases remained unmatched. Germline V gene sequence: CDR1 SNHLY, CDR2 FYNNEI. This CDR3 spans 15 amino acids. CDR3 sequence reads: CASSGDRVWDQPQHF. The CDR3 DNA is TGTGCCAGCAGCGGGGACAGGGTTTGGGATCAGCCCCAGCATTTT.

The chain recombines TRBV10-3 with TRBJ1-5; tentatively, D is TRBD1 (6 bases). Germline V lookup: CDR1 ENHRY, CDR2 SYGVKD. V was trimmed by 10 bases and J by 0 bases, leaving 28 bases between them. This CDR3 is 19 amino acids long. The CDR3: CASSRPTGPAVNSNQPQHF. The CDR3 nucleotides read TGTGCCAGCAGCCGACCGACAGGACCGGCCGTCAATAGCAATCAGCCCCAGCATTTT.

The chain recombines TRBV4-2 with TRBJ1-1, with a weak D call TRBD1 (6 bases). Germline-derived CDR1 and CDR2 are LGHNA and YNFKEQ. The CDR3 has 16 amino acids. The V end was cut by 1 base, the J end by 3 bases, with 15 bases between. The CDR3 coding sequence is TGTGCCAGCAGCCAAGTTTCAGGGGTTGAGGACACTGAAGCTTTCTTT. It encodes CASSQVSGVEDTEAFF.

This clonotype has at least ten counts. The chain is built from TRBV10-1 and TRBJ2-7; D is unclear. The CDR3 totals 14 residues. Trimming removed 2 bases from V and 3 bases from J, with 11 bases in between. Germline CDR1 WNHNN, CDR2 SYGVQD (reference sequence). This CDR3 reads CASSENSGFYEQYF. The CDR3 coding sequence is TGCGCCAGCAGTGAGAATAGTGGGTTCTACGAGCAGTACTTC.

The chain links TRBV29-1 to TRBJ2-5, with TRBD2 matching 10 bases. Germline CDR1 SQVTM, CDR2 ANQGSEA. V gave up 4 bases and J gave up 5 bases; unmatched junction bases: 4. The CDR3 loop spans 13 amino acids. The CDR3 DNA is TGCAGCGTTGCCAGCGGGAGGGGTGAGACCCAGTACTTC. This encodes CSVASGRGETQYF.

The CDR3 nucleotides are TGTGCCAGCAGTTTAGCAGGGATAGCCGGGGAGCTGTTTTTT. Translating gives CASSLAGIAGELFF. This chain links TRBV12-3 or TRBV12-4 with TRBJ2-2; no firm D call. V lost 0 bases to trimming and J lost 6 bases, with 8 bases between them. The CDR3 covers 14 residues.